The TCR beta chain described here comes from a study of T cells in localized non-small cell lung cancer. TCRdb keeps only in-frame clones here, not all; method: immunoSEQ multiplex PCR. The sample holds roughly 11,000 clones, 29% seen once. Concerning this clone itself: Its matching antigen is unknown.

Overall study results and limits: Peak T cell clonality was found in uninvolved adjacent lung, exceeding tumor. Overall survival was longer when the density of T cells in the blood was higher. Adjacent lung tissue had a median around 50 of the top 100 clones found in the tumor.

Germline CDR1 is LNHNV and CDR2 is YYDKDF (reference sequence). V dropped 5 bases and J dropped 5; count of bases not matched to a gene: 9. CDR3 length equals 16 residues. The clonotype was recovered from a man aged 40-75 years with stage I lung adenocarcinoma. The sample consisted of lung tumor tissue, taken before any cancer treatment. V usage is TRBV15 and J usage is TRBJ2-5; TRBD1 agrees at 12 bases. CDR3 in amino acids: CATSPRDRGLGETQYF. CDR3 nucleotides: TGTGCCACCAGCCCCCGGGACAGGGGGCTGGGGGAGACCCAGTACTTC. Full variable domain (outside the CDR3, taken from reference TRBV15 and TRBJ2-5): DAMVIQNPRYQVTQFGKPVTLSCSQTLNHNVMYWYQQKSSQAPKLLFHYYDKDFNNEADTPDNFQSRRPNTSFCFLDIRSPGLGDTAMYLCATSPRDRGLGETQYFGPGTRLLVL.